The TCR beta chain under discussion was sequenced for a study of blood T cell repertoires in COVID-19. The CDR3 consists of 15 residues. Germline V lookup: CDR1 MDHEN, CDR2 SYDVKM. V trimming: 4 bases; J trimming: 0 bases; junction bases outside the gene matches: 0. The protocol was immunoSEQ multiplex PCR, while the TCRdb copy is restricted to in-frame clones and leaves out a portion. The table lists around 210,000 clones, over 70% of them singletons, with around 5.4% in the top ten. The chain uses TRBV28 and TRBJ2-2, with 9 bases matching TRBD1. Sequences were obtained from peripheral blood. The TCR sequence derives from a woman in her seventies with acute or convalescent COVID-19. This CDR3 reads CASSWTGANTGELFF. The CDR3 DNA reads as TGTGCCAGCAGTTGGACAGGGGCGAACACCGGGGAGCTGTTTTTT.